A single sample gave rise to the 17 T cell receptor beta chains below, sequenced in a study of regulatory T cells in long-lasting Graves disease. Time point reported: newly diagnosed GD, antithyroid drugs for less than 3 months. PBMCs provided the RNA from which the TCR library was made. The TCR beta library used iRepertoire HTBI primers with Arm-PCR amplification of CDR3. TCRdb re-derived calls from the multiplex PCR reads in MiXCR, one entry per CDR3 protein. The data show a few hundred thousand distinct CDR3 sequences, about 14% seen once. These records were also assigned to another study, of T cells in Graves' hyperthyroidism and ophthalmopathy.

The input for sequencing was peripheral blood mononuclear cells (PBMCs), taken at new diagnosis, from a patient treated with antithyroid drugs. These TCRs come from a man aged 30-40 years with Graves disease.

This clonotype was detected ten times or more. The CDR3 nucleotides are TGCGCCAGCAGCTTGTACAGGGGTGCAGATACGCAGTATTTT. It yields the protein CASSLYRGADTQYF. The V call is TRBV5-1, the J call TRBJ2-3; 7 nucleotides line up with TRBD1. Germline CDR1 SGHRS, CDR2 YFSETQ. This CDR3 has 14 amino acids. The ends lost 1 base at V and 4 bases at J; junction bases unmatched: 3.

In this sample, this clonotype turned up a few times. The junction shows a germline mismatch at one end, possibly a read error. The chain recombines TRBV27 with TRBJ2-3; D could derive from TRBD1 or TRBD2 (5 bases each). The CDR3 covers 14 residues. CDR1 and CDR2 from the germline V gene are MNHEY and SMNVEV (reference sequence). The CDR3 here is CASSFRESTGTQYF. CDR3 nucleotide sequence: TGTGCCAGCAGTTTTAGGGAGAGCACAGGTACGCAGTATTTT.

The J gene is TRBJ1-5, the V gene TRBV25-1, with TRBD1 matching over 11 bases. The trim removed 8 bases at V and 11 bases at J, leaving 8 bases unmatched. Per the germline V gene, CDR1 is MGHDK and CDR2 is SYGVNS. This CDR3 has 13 residues. CDR3 sequence (DNA): TGTGCCAGCGGACAGGGGGCCGACGGAGCCCAGCATTTT. This translates into CASGQGADGAQHF.

This clonotype was detected many times. This chain uses TRBV20-1 with TRBJ2-7, with 9 bases matching TRBD2. The CDR3 contains 14 residues. V dropped 3 bases and J dropped 1; count of bases not matched to a gene: 4. Germline CDR1 DFQATT, CDR2 SNEGSKA (reference sequence). CDR3 residues: CSARRGGSSYEQYF. The CDR3 DNA follows: TGCAGTGCTAGGCGGGGGGGATCATCCTACGAGCAGTACTTC.

At least ten counts were recorded for this clonotype. The rearrangement joins TRBV27 to TRBJ1-1; the D is unclear. This CDR3 is 13 amino acids long. Germline-derived CDR1 and CDR2 are MNHEY and SMNVEV (reference sequence). Trimming stripped 10 bases from V and 4 bases from J, with 16 bases between. The CDR3 spells CATWATSSTEAFF. Written as DNA, the CDR3 is TGTGCCACCTGGGCCACCTCGTCCACTGAAGCTTTCTTT.

Note on this clonotype: A single base separates this from a much larger clone, so it may be a read error. The V and J genes are TRBV20-1 and TRBJ2-3; 8 nucleotides align to TRBD2. The closer fit of TRBJ2-5 to the DNA end suggests the J call may be wrong. The CDR3 is 10 residues long. CDR1 is DFQATT, CDR2 SNEGSKA, per germline (reference sequence). Here the CDR3 reads CSAKRESQYF. The CDR3 nucleotides read TGCAGTGCTAAGCGGGAGAGCCAGTACTTC.

Only a few counts were recorded for this clonotype. V and J are TRBV20-1 and TRBJ1-2, with D possibly being TRBD1 (5 bases). CDR1 is DFQATT and CDR2 is SNEGSKA in the germline V gene (reference sequence). Trimming took 6 bases from V and 1 from J, leaving 12 bases between them. This CDR3 is built from 13 residues. The CDR3 DNA reads TGCAGTGCGCGGGACGGTCTTAACTATGGCTACACCTTC. Translating gives CSARDGLNYGYTF.

Comments on this clonotype: A much bigger clone sits one base away, suggesting this may be a read error. CDR3: CASRATGINTEAFF. In DNA form, the CDR3 reads TGTGCCAGCAGAGCCACGGGGATTAACACTGAAGCTTTCTTT. The chain couples TRBV12-3 or TRBV12-4 to TRBJ1-1, with D uncertain. This CDR3 is built from 14 residues. Trimming stripped 6 bases from V and 2 bases from J, with 13 bases between.

This clonotype was recorded at least ten times. The chain uses TRBV24-1 and TRBJ1-5, with 8 positions matching TRBD1. This CDR3 region has 16 residues. The germline CDR1 and CDR2 sequences are KGHDR and SFDVKD. V lost 4 bases and J lost 1; bases outside the gene matches: 5. CDR3 sequence (DNA): TGTGCCACCAGTGACGCGACAGGGGTAAGCAATCAGCCCCAGCATTTT. Amino acid sequence: CATSDATGVSNQPQHF.

This clonotype showed up many times. The chain recombines TRBV7-9 with TRBJ2-2, with D perhaps given as TRBD1 or TRBD2 (5 bases each). V lost 7 bases and J lost 10, with 22 bases in between. Germline V gene lookup returns CDR1 SEHNR and CDR2 FQNEAQ (reference sequence). The CDR3 is 15 amino acids. DNA for the CDR3: TGTGCCAGCAAGAGAATCGGGACCGCGTGGGAGGAGCTGTTTTTT. The encoded protein is CASKRIGTAWEELFF.

This clonotype was seen a few times. The V gene is TRBV5-1, the J gene TRBJ2-1, with D uncertain. There are 15 residues in the CDR3. The V gene lost 5 bases and the J gene lost 3 bases, with 15 bases spanning the gap. In germline, CDR1 is SGHRS, CDR2 YFSETQ. The DNA of the CDR3 is TGCGCCAGCAGACCCCTCGGTTCCAGCTACAATGAGCAGTTCTTC. Translated: CASRPLGSSYNEQFF.

Relative to its sample, this clonotype is medium-sized. The V and J genes are TRBV20-1 and TRBJ2-3, with TRBD2 identical over 9 bases. V gave up 3 bases and J gave up 2 bases; unmatched junction bases: 9. The germline gives CDR1 DFQATT, CDR2 SNEGSKA (reference sequence). The CDR3 is 16 residues long. The CDR3 nucleotides read TGCAGTGCTAGGGTTGTAGCGGGAGTACCCACAGATACGCAGTATTTT. The encoded protein is CSARVVAGVPTDTQYF.

This clonotype showed up many times. This sequence joins TRBV24-1 and TRBJ2-5; no clear D gene. Germline CDR1 KGHDR, CDR2 SFDVKD. V was cut by 0 bases and J by 1 base, with 11 bases left in between. The CDR3 length is 16 residues. The CDR3 is CATSDLRAESQETQYF. CDR3 DNA: TGTGCCACCAGTGATTTGAGGGCCGAGTCCCAAGAGACCCAGTACTTC.

With respect to this clonotype: A read error may produce the germline difference seen at one junction end. The chain employs TRBV13 and TRBJ1-1; the D gene is possibly TRBD1 (5 bases). CDR3 length: 11 residues. The germline CDR1 and CDR2 sequences are PRHDT and FYEKMQ (reference sequence). This CDR3 is CASSITLPPGF. CDR3 bases: TGTGCCAGCAGCATAACCCTCCCCCCAGGGTTT.

This clonotype showed up many times. The rearrangement links TRBV6-5 to TRBJ2-7, with D maybe TRBD1 (5 bases). The CDR3 runs 12 residues. Germline CDR1 MNHEY, CDR2 SVGAGI. V dropped 4 bases and J dropped 7 bases, with 11 bases sitting between them. CDR3 loop: CASSSPRGEQYF. CDR3 nucleotide sequence: TGTGCCAGCAGTTCTCCAAGGGGAGAGCAGTACTTC.

V is TRBV2 and J is TRBJ2-1; 8 bases map to TRBD2. Germline values: CDR1 SNHLY, CDR2 FYNNEI. CDR3 length: 15 amino acids. V was pared by 6 bases and J by 8 bases, with 12 bases of the junction left unmatched. For the CDR3, the DNA is TGTGCCAGCAGCCGGGGGGGGACTCCGGGGGATGAGCAGTTCTTC. It codes for CASSRGGTPGDEQFF.

The chain joins TRBV13 to TRBJ1-2, with 8 bases fitting TRBD1. V shed 4 bases and J 4 bases; nucleotides not matched to a gene: 5. CDR3 length: 14 amino acids. Looked up from germline, CDR1 is PRHDT and CDR2 is FYEKMQ (reference sequence). The CDR3 loop is CASSSDRVVYGYTF. In nucleotides, the CDR3 is TGTGCCAGCAGCTCGGACAGGGTGGTCTATGGCTACACCTTC. The whole variable domain, filled in from reference TRBV13 and TRBJ1-2, reads AAGVIQSPRHLIKEKRETATLKCYPIPRHDTVYWYQQGPGQDPQFLISFYEKMQSDKGSIPDRFSAQQFSDYHSELNMSSLELGDSALYFCASSSDRVVYGYTFGSGTRLTVV.